These T cell receptor beta chains were read from a single sample in a study of blood T cell repertoires in COVID-19. Sequencing used immunoSEQ multiplex PCR; TCRdb keeps in-frame clones, though not all of them. Of approximately 440,000 clones listed, 70% to 90% are singletons. Sequenced: peripheral blood. The receptors were gathered from a woman aged 45-60 years with COVID-19, enrolled during active disease. Both conserved end residues are part of each CDR3. Fields, in order: clone size, V gene, J gene, D gene, CDR3 protein, CDR3 DNA. The D gene is left open where the match is weak. Not every row has a clone size; where given, it reads once, few, many or a size class.

>.|TRBV5-8|TRBJ2-3|.
CASSLDAGTDTQYF
TGTGCCAGCAGCTTGGACGCGGGCACAGATACGCAGTATTTT
>.|TRBV5-4|TRBJ1-4|.
CASSIGGGNEKLFF
TGTGCCAGCAGCATTGGGGGAGGGAACGAAAAACTGTTTTTT
>.|TRBV4-1|TRBJ1-1|.
CASSQGGTTEAFF
TGCGCCAGCAGCCAAGGCGGAACTACTGAAGCTTTCTTT
>.|TRBV15|TRBJ2-7|.
CATSSISKGEQYF
TGTGCCACCAGCTCGATTTCAAAGGGGGAGCAGTACTTC
>.|TRBV5-1|TRBJ1-2|.
CASSLAGRLGTNYGYTF
TGCGCCAGCAGCTTGGCCGGCAGACTAGGCACTAACTATGGCTACACCTTC
>.|TRBV19|TRBJ2-7|.
CASSPGQASSYEQYF
TGTGCCAGTAGTCCTGGACAAGCCAGCTCCTACGAGCAGTACTTC
>.|TRBV18|TRBJ1-4|.
CASSPMSAGNEKLFF
TGTGCCAGCTCACCAATGAGCGCGGGTAATGAAAAACTGTTTTTT
>.|TRBV7-2|TRBJ1-3|TRBD1
CASSSTGLISGNTIYF
TGTGCCAGCAGCTCGACAGGGCTAATCTCTGGAAACACCATATATTTT
>.|TRBV5-4|TRBJ1-2|TRBD1
CASSGTGTAWGYTF
TGTGCCAGCAGCGGGACCGGGACAGCCTGGGGCTACACCTTC
>.|TRBV30|TRBJ1-5|TRBD1
CAWSGGQANQPQHF
TGTGCCTGGAGTGGGGGACAGGCTAATCAGCCCCAGCATTTT
>.|TRBV4-1|TRBJ2-2|TRBD1
CASSQGSGQRTGELFF
TGCGCCAGCAGCCAAGGATCGGGACAGAGGACCGGGGAGCTGTTTTTT
>.|TRBV9|TRBJ1-3|.
CASSASSGVSGNTIYF
TGTGCCAGCAGCGCATCTTCAGGGGTCTCTGGAAACACCATATATTTT
>.|TRBV25-1|TRBJ1-2|TRBD1
CASSVLRDREDYGYTF
TGTGCCAGCAGTGTTCTCCGGGACAGGGAGGACTATGGCTACACCTTC
>.|TRBV7-3|TRBJ2-2|.
CASSLTGAGELFF
TGTGCCAGCAGCTTAACAGGGGCCGGGGAGCTGTTTTTT
>.|TRBV5-1|TRBJ1-1|.
CASSFSGFEAFF
TGCGCCAGCAGCTTTTCGGGATTTGAAGCTTTCTTT
>.|TRBV3-1/TRBV3-2|TRBJ2-7|TRBD2
CASSPSRLAGPYEQYF
TGTGCCAGCAGCCCCTCACGACTAGCGGGACCCTACGAGCAGTACTTC
>once|TRBV19|TRBJ2-3|.
CATSQTGRDTDTQYF
TGTGCCACCTCTCAAACGGGCAGGGACACAGATACGCAGTATTTT
>.|TRBV11-2|TRBJ1-2|TRBD1
CASSLVGQGSGYTF
TGTGCCAGCAGCTTAGTGGGACAGGGGAGTGGCTACACCTTC
>.|TRBV30|TRBJ1-1|.
CAWRSARNTEAFF
TGTGCCTGGAGAAGCGCGCGGAACACTGAAGCTTTCTTT
>.|TRBV7-9|TRBJ2-2|.
CASSPERVNTGELFF
TGTGCCAGCAGCCCCGAGAGAGTTAACACCGGGGAGCTGTTTTTT